This is a list of T cell receptor beta chains from one sample in a study of T cell responses to AZD1222 COVID-19 vaccine. TCRdb keeps only in-frame clones here, not all; method: immunoSEQ multiplex PCR. The table has 95,000 to 150,000 clones, 70% to 85% seen once; the top ten hold about 6.2%. The sequencing here drew on peripheral blood, taken on day 0 of AZD1222 vaccination. These receptors came from an adult in good health. The CDR3 runs from the conserved cysteine through the conserved F or W. D genes are given only for firm matches. Part of the rows lack a size; the others show once, few, many or a class for expanded clones.

size | D | J | V | CDR3 | DNA
NA | TRBD1 | TRBJ2-1 | TRBV24-1 | CATSDWTGYNEQFF | TGTGCCACCAGTGATTGGACAGGGTACAATGAGCAGTTCTTC
NA | NA | TRBJ1-1 | TRBV5-6 | CASSLESVGIEAFF | TGTGCCAGCAGCTTGGAGTCAGTAGGAATTGAAGCTTTCTTT
NA | NA | TRBJ1-1 | TRBV6-5 | CASSLQEYTEAFF | TGTGCCAGCAGTCTACAGGAGTACACTGAAGCTTTCTTT
many | NA | TRBJ1-2 | TRBV11-3 | CASSPPSGVLYGYTF | TGTGCCAGCAGCCCACCTTCAGGGGTGCTCTATGGCTACACCTTC
NA | TRBD2 | TRBJ2-5 | TRBV6-2/TRBV6-3 | CASSRDYEETQYF | TGTGCCAGCAGCCGGGACTACGAAGAGACCCAGTACTTC
once | TRBD2 | TRBJ2-7 | TRBV18 | CASSPPRAGDSYEQYF | TGTGCCAGCTCACCACCGAGAGCGGGGGACTCCTACGAGCAGTACTTC
NA | NA | TRBJ2-2 | TRBV11-3 | CASSGERANTGELFF | TGTGCCAGCAGCGGGGAACGAGCGAACACCGGGGAGCTGTTTTTT
NA | TRBD2 | TRBJ2-1 | TRBV3-1/TRBV3-2 | CASMRGAGNEQFF | TGTGCCAGCATGCGGGGGGCAGGGAATGAGCAGTTCTTC
NA | TRBD1 | TRBJ2-7 | TRBV18 | CASSPQGTANAYEQYF | TGTGCCAGCTCACCCCAAGGGACAGCTAATGCCTACGAGCAGTACTTC
NA | NA | TRBJ2-7 | TRBV28 | CASSLSLAEQYF | TGTGCCAGCAGCCTCAGTCTGGCCGAGCAGTACTTC
NA | NA | TRBJ2-2 | TRBV3-1/TRBV3-2 | CASSQTFPGRTNTGELFF | TGTGCCAGCAGCCAAACCTTTCCGGGACGGACGAACACCGGGGAGCTGTTTTTT
NA | NA | TRBJ2-7 | TRBV5-8 | CASRSGEQYF | TGTGCCAGCAGGTCCGGCGAGCAGTACTTC
NA | TRBD1 | TRBJ1-6 | TRBV5-1 | CASSLYLGQRANSPLHF | TGCGCCAGCAGCTTGTATTTGGGACAGCGAGCTAATTCACCCCTCCACTTT
NA | TRBD1 | TRBJ2-7 | TRBV7-2 | CASSPGTAVYEQYF | TGTGCCAGCAGCCCCGGGACAGCCGTCTACGAGCAGTACTTC
once | NA | TRBJ1-3 | TRBV27 | CASRKGGAGNTIYF | TGTGCCAGCAGAAAGGGTGGGGCTGGAAACACCATATATTTT
NA | NA | TRBJ1-1 | TRBV11-2 | CASSLGNHGFTEAFF | TGTGCCAGCAGCTTAGGAAACCACGGCTTCACTGAAGCTTTCTTT
once | TRBD1 | TRBJ1-5 | TRBV18 | CASSQNRGPQPQHF | TGTGCCAGCTCACAAAACAGGGGACCTCAGCCCCAGCATTTT
NA | TRBD1 | TRBJ2-7 | TRBV7-3 | CASSVAGQGVHEQYF | TGTGCCAGCAGCGTTGCGGGACAGGGAGTCCACGAGCAGTACTTC
once | NA | TRBJ2-3 | TRBV7-2 | CASSFSDLSGDTQYF | TGTGCCAGCAGCTTCTCAGACCTTTCCGGTGATACGCAGTATTTT
NA | NA | TRBJ1-2 | TRBV14 | CASSPTGNYGYTF | TGTGCCAGCAGTCCAACAGGGAACTATGGCTACACCTTC
few | NA | TRBJ2-1 | TRBV12-3/TRBV12-4 | CASNGGSLDEQFF | TGTGCCAGCAATGGGGGATCCCTCGATGAGCAGTTCTTC
NA | TRBD1 | TRBJ1-5 | TRBV19 | CASKSRDRGLDQPQHF | TGTGCCAGTAAGTCTCGGGACAGGGGGCTGGATCAGCCCCAGCATTTT
NA | NA | TRBJ2-1 | TRBV18 | CASSPDGLDEQFF | TGTGCCAGCTCGCCGGATGGGTTAGATGAGCAGTTCTTC
NA | NA | TRBJ1-4 | TRBV4-1 | CASSLLNGEKLFF | TGCGCCAGCAGCCTCCTTAACGGGGAAAAACTGTTTTTT
NA | NA | TRBJ1-1 | TRBV2 | CASSVLQEGAFF | TGTGCCAGCAGTGTGTTACAGGAGGGAGCTTTCTTT
NA | TRBD1 | TRBJ1-2 | TRBV29-1 | CSAGTGGGMNYGYTF | TGCAGCGCCGGGACAGGAGGAGGTATGAACTATGGCTACACCTTC
NA | NA | TRBJ2-2 | TRBV29-1 | CSVEEHTGELFF | TGCAGCGTTGAGGAGCACACCGGGGAGCTGTTTTTT
NA | TRBD1 | TRBJ2-1 | TRBV18 | CASSPRTGYNEQFF | TGTGCCAGCTCACCACGGACAGGTTACAATGAGCAGTTCTTC
NA | TRBD1 | TRBJ2-1 | TRBV27 | CASSSTGTGRQFF | TGTGCCAGCAGTTCAACAGGGACAGGCCGACAGTTCTTC
NA | TRBD1 | TRBJ2-7 | TRBV18 | CASSPRAGGRYEQYF | TGTGCCAGCTCACCACGGGCAGGGGGCCGCTACGAGCAGTACTTC
NA | TRBD1 | TRBJ1-1 | TRBV4-1 | CASSQTSTGDTEAFF | TGCGCCAGCAGCCAGACGTCTACAGGGGACACTGAAGCTTTCTTT
NA | NA | TRBJ2-1 | TRBV20-1 | CSARLAEQFF | TGCAGTGCTAGGCTAGCGGAGCAGTTCTTC
NA | TRBD1 | TRBJ2-7 | TRBV29-1 | CSVVWGTVGTYEQYF | TGCAGCGTTGTTTGGGGGACAGTGGGGACCTACGAGCAGTACTTC
NA | NA | TRBJ2-7 | TRBV30 | CAWSRGQPYEQYF | TGTGCCTGGTCCAGGGGCCAGCCCTACGAGCAGTACTTC
NA | NA | TRBJ2-2 | TRBV6-2/TRBV6-3 | CASSYSPGDIISGELFF | TGTGCCAGCAGTTACTCCCCAGGGGATATTATTTCCGGGGAGCTGTTTTTT
NA | TRBD2 | TRBJ2-1 | TRBV7-3 | CASSSERGAYNEQFF | TGTGCCAGCAGCTCCGAGCGGGGGGCCTACAATGAGCAGTTCTTC
NA | NA | TRBJ1-4 | TRBV2 | CASKRIAATNEKLFF | TGTGCCAGCAAAAGGATAGCGGCAACTAATGAAAAACTGTTTTTT
NA | TRBD1 | TRBJ1-1 | TRBV7-9 | CASSPVDRGRTEAFF | TGTGCCAGCAGCCCGGTGGACAGGGGGAGGACTGAAGCTTTCTTT
NA | NA | TRBJ1-1 | TRBV7-9 | CASSEQHTEAFF | TGTGCCAGCAGCGAACAACACACTGAAGCTTTCTTT
NA | NA | TRBJ1-5 | TRBV2 | CASSGTPVQPQHF | TGTGCCAGCAGTGGGACGCCTGTACAGCCCCAGCATTTT
NA | NA | TRBJ1-5 | TRBV19 | CASTEGIWDDQPQHF | TGTGCCAGTACCGAGGGGATTTGGGATGATCAGCCCCAGCATTTT
few | TRBD1 | TRBJ2-1 | TRBV10-3 | CAISDPTGWDEQFF | TGTGCCATCAGTGACCCGACAGGGTGGGATGAGCAGTTCTTC
NA | TRBD1 | TRBJ1-2 | TRBV12-3/TRBV12-4 | CASSRTGPNRYTF | TGTGCCAGCAGTCGGACAGGACCTAATCGCTACACCTTC
NA | NA | TRBJ2-3 | TRBV18 | CASSPGLSADTQYF | TGTGCCAGCTCACCGGGTCTAAGCGCGGATACGCAGTATTTT
NA | NA | TRBJ2-5 | TRBV11-1 | CASSTRVEGETQYF | TGTGCCAGCAGCACTAGGGTAGAGGGAGAGACCCAGTACTTC
NA | NA | TRBJ2-3 | TRBV21-1 | CASSNDPPRTQYF | TGTGCCAGCAGCAACGACCCCCCGCGAACGCAGTATTTT
NA | NA | TRBJ1-1 | TRBV30 | CAWREQGSAFF | TGTGCCTGGAGAGAACAGGGTTCAGCTTTCTTT